A single sample is the source of the 15 T cell receptor beta chains below, sequenced in a study of PD-1 blockade in classical Hodgkin lymphoma. TCRdb keeps only in-frame clones here, not all; method: immunoSEQ multiplex PCR. This table holds about 35,000 clones, less than 85% found once. Each and every patient relapsed after autologous stem cell transplantation, and patients got differing brentuximab vedotin exposure. The sequencing used peripheral blood mononuclear cells (PBMCs), collected before the second cycle of nivolumab. The receptors were sampled from a human donor with classical Hodgkin lymphoma.

This clone was observed a handful of times. CDR3 region: CASSQVEKLFF. The CDR3 DNA follows: TGTGCCAGCAGCCAAGTTGAAAAACTGTTTTTT. The genes are TRBV14 and TRBJ1-4; D unresolved. CDR1 SGHDN and CDR2 FVKESK come from the germline V gene. V dropped 1 base and J dropped 7 bases, with 1 base sitting between them. This CDR3 comprises 11 residues.

The V call is TRBV14, the J call TRBJ1-1; possibly TRBD1 for D (5 bases). V lost 4 bases and J 5 bases, leaving 17 bases between the germline ends. The CDR3 totals 15 residues. From germline, CDR1 is SGHDN and CDR2 FVKESK. The CDR3 spells CASSPRRRGWTEAFF. CDR3 DNA: TGTGCCAGCAGCCCGAGGCGGAGGGGTTGGACTGAAGCTTTCTTT.

The CDR3 nucleotides read TGTGCCTGGAGTGTAAACAGATATGGCTACACCTTC. It translates to CAWSVNRYGYTF. This sequence joins TRBV30 and TRBJ1-2; D is undetermined. Germline V gene lookup returns CDR1 GTSNPN and CDR2 SVGIG (reference sequence). There are 12 residues in the CDR3. The germline V and J ends were trimmed by 0 bases and 5 bases, with 7 bases remaining between them.

The chain is built from TRBV7-8 and TRBJ2-3; tentatively, D is TRBD1 or TRBD2 (5 bases each). V lost 4 bases to trimming and J lost 2 bases, with 19 bases between them. The CDR3 contains 17 residues. Germline values: CDR1 SGHVS, CDR2 FQNEAQ. The CDR3 sequence is CASSSPAWDRTTDTQYF. In DNA, the CDR3 is TGTGCCAGCAGCTCGCCCGCATGGGACCGGACCACAGATACGCAGTATTTT.

The table lists this clone with many counts. V and J are TRBV10-2 and TRBJ2-7; D is ambiguous. V lost 3 bases to trimming and J lost 6 bases, with 9 bases between them. This CDR3 region has 12 residues. Germline assignment: CDR1 WSHSY and CDR2 SAAADI. CDR3 nucleotide sequence: TGCGCCAGCAGTGACTGGGTGAGCGAGCAGTACTTC. Translated, it gives CASSDWVSEQYF.

The chain couples TRBV7-2 to TRBJ2-1; D gene uncertain. This CDR3 comprises 11 residues. Trimming took 1 base from V and 11 from J, leaving 6 bases between them. From germline, CDR1 is SGHTA and CDR2 FQGNSA. The CDR3 DNA reads TGTGCCAGCAGCTTAGTAGCAAAGCAGTTCTTC. Translated, it gives CASSLVAKQFF.

The chain is built from TRBV9 and TRBJ2-1, with 10 bases that match TRBD2. The CDR3 contains 16 residues. V lost 0 bases and J lost 7; bases outside the gene matches: 7. Germline CDR1 and CDR2: SGDLS and YYNGEE. The CDR3 spells CASSVEVAGGLNEQFF. The CDR3 DNA sequence: TGTGCCAGCAGCGTAGAGGTAGCGGGGGGTCTAAATGAGCAGTTCTTC. The full variable domain, its missing parts supplied by reference TRBV9 and TRBJ2-1, is DSGVTQTPKHLITATGQRVTLRCSPRSGDLSVYWYQQSLDQGLQFLIQYYNGEERAKGNILERFSAQQFPDLHSELNLSSLELGDSALYFCASSVEVAGGLNEQFFGPGTRLTVL.

The genes are TRBV6-5 and TRBJ1-1; D gene uncertain. This CDR3 spans 13 amino acids. With 4 bases removed from V and 9 bases from J, the gap between germline ends came to 15 bases. From germline, CDR1 is MNHEY and CDR2 SVGAGI. The chain's CDR3 is CASSSTVPKQAFF. CDR3 coding DNA: TGTGCCAGCAGTTCAACAGTACCAAAACAAGCTTTCTTT.

The rearrangement links TRBV4-1 to TRBJ2-7, with 10 positions matching TRBD2. The CDR3 is made up of 16 amino acids. Germline V lookup: CDR1 MGHRA, CDR2 YSYEKL. V lost 3 bases and J lost 3; bases outside the gene matches: 8. This chain's CDR3 is CASSQESGGAFYEQYF. DNA for the CDR3: TGCGCCAGCAGCCAGGAGAGCGGGGGGGCTTTCTACGAGCAGTACTTC.

The V and J genes are TRBV29-1 and TRBJ1-2; maybe TRBD1 (6 bases). The CDR3 is made up of 13 amino acids. Germline assignment: CDR1 SQVTM and CDR2 ANQGSEA. Between the trimmed V and J ends, which lost 1 base and 4 bases, there was a span of 10 bases. The CDR3 bases are TGCAGCGTTGAAGGGGGGCAGGTCTATGGCTACACCTTC. Translating it yields CSVEGGQVYGYTF.

The J gene is TRBJ2-1, the V gene TRBV5-6; no reliable D call. Per the germline V gene, CDR1 is SGHDT and CDR2 is YYEEEE. Trimming cost V 0 bases and J 0 bases, with 4 bases left between them. The CDR3 has 14 amino acids. CDR3 bases: TGTGCCAGCAGCTTGGTTAACTCCTACAATGAGCAGTTCTTC. Translated: CASSLVNSYNEQFF.

CDR3 residues: CASSLQVGTEAFF. In DNA, the CDR3 is TGTGCCAGCAGCCTCCAGGTCGGCACTGAAGCTTTCTTT. The chain is built from TRBV9 and TRBJ1-1; no clear D gene. The CDR3 contains 13 residues. V gave up 4 bases and J gave up 4 bases, with 11 bases separating them. Germline-derived CDR1 and CDR2 are SGDLS and YYNGEE.

This clone came up once. The chain joins TRBV10-3 to TRBJ1-5; 8 bases line up with TRBD1. Germline assignment: CDR1 ENHRY and CDR2 SYGVKD. V dropped 10 bases and J dropped 4; count of bases not matched to a gene: 12. CDR3 length: 15 amino acids. The CDR3 DNA reads TGTGCCACCAAACAGGGGGACTCGTTAAATCAGCCCCAGCATTTT. Amino acids: CATKQGDSLNQPQHF.

The chain recombines TRBV28 with TRBJ1-5; D is unclear. The V end was cut by 3 bases, the J end by 0 bases, with 15 bases between. The CDR3 has 17 residues. Germline CDR1 reads MDHEN; CDR2 reads SYDVKM. CDR3 in DNA: TGTGCCAGCAGTTTCCCCGGACGGTACAATAGCAATCAGCCCCAGCATTTT. Its protein product is CASSFPGRYNSNQPQHF.

V and J are TRBV12-5 and TRBJ2-5; no clear D gene. The CDR3 is made up of 12 amino acids. Per germline, CDR1 LGHNT and CDR2 FRNRAP. V lost 5 bases and J 4 bases, leaving 8 bases between the germline ends. The CDR3 DNA follows: TGTGCTAGTGGTCGGGCGGTAGAGACCCAGTACTTC. Translation gives CASGRAVETQYF. The full variable domain, in which reference TRBV12-5 and TRBJ2-5 provide the parts outside the CDR3, is DARVTQTPRHKVTEMGQEVTMRCQPILGHNTVFWYRQTMMQGLELLAYFRNRAPLDDSGMPKDRFSAEMPDATLATLKIQPSEPRDSAVYFCASGRAVETQYFGPGTRLLVL.